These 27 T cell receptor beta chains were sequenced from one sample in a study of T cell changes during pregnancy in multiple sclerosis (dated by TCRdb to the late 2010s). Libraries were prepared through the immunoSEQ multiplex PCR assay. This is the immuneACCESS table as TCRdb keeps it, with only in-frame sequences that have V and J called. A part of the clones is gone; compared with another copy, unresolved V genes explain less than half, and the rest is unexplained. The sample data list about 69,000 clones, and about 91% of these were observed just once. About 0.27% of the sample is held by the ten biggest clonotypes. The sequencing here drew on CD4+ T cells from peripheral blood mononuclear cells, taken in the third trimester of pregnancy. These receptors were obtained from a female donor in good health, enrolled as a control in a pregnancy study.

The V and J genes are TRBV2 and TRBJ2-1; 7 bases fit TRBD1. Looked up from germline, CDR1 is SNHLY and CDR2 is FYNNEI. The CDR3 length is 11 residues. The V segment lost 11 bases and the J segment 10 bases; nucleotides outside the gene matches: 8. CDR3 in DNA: TGTGCCGGGACAGTGCATCGCGAGCAGTTCTTC. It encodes CAGTVHREQFF.

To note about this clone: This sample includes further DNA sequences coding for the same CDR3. The CDR3, as DNA: TGCGCCAGCAGCTCCGGACTGGCGGGGGAGTCCGACGAGCAGTACTTC. Amino acids: CASSSGLAGESDEQYF. The chain carries TRBV5-1 and TRBJ2-7; 7 bases line up with TRBD2. The CDR3 length is 16 residues. V shed 3 bases, J shed 5 bases, and the junction held 14 bases outside the gene matches. Germline values: CDR1 SGHRS, CDR2 YFSETQ.

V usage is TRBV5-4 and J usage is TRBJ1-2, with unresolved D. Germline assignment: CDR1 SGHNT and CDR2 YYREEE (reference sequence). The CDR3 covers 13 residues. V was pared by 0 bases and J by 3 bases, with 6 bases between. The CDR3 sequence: CASSLDTDYGYTF. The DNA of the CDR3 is TGTGCCAGCAGCTTGGATACGGACTATGGCTACACCTTC.

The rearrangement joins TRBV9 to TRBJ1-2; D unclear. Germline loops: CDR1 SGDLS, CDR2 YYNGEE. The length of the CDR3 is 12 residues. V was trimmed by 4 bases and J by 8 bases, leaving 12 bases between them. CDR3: CASSPLGAGYTF. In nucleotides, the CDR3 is TGTGCCAGCAGCCCCCTGGGAGCAGGCTACACCTTC.

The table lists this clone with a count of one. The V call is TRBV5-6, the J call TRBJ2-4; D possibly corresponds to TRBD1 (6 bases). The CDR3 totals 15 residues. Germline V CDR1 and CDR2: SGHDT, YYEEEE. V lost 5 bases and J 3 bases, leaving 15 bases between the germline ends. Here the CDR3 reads CASSHRQVGKNIQYF. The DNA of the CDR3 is TGTGCCAGCAGTCATAGACAGGTTGGCAAAAACATTCAGTACTTC.

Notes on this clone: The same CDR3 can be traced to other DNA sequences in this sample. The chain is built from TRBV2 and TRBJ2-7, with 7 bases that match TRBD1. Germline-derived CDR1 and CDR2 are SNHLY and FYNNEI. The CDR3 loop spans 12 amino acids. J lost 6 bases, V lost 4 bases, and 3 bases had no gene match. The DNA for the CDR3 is TGTGCCAGCAGTGTACAGGGGCCCGAGCAGTACTTC. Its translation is CASSVQGPEQYF. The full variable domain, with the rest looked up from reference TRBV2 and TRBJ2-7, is EPEVTQTPSHQVTQMGQEVILRCVPISNHLYFYWYRQILGQKVEFLVSFYNNEISEKSEIFDDQFSVERPDGSNFTLKIRSTKLEDSAMYFCASSVQGPEQYFGPGTRLTVT.

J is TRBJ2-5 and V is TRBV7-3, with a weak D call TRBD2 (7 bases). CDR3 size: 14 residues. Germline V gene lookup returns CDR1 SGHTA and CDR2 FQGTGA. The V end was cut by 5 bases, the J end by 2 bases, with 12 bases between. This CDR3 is CASSRGANQETQYF. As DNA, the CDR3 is TGTGCCAGCAGCCGGGGGGCGAATCAAGAGACCCAGTACTTC.

In DNA form, the CDR3 reads TGTGCCAGCAGCTTAGCGGAGGTATTCTACTATGGCTACACCTTC. It translates to CASSLAEVFYYGYTF. V gene TRBV7-9 combines with J gene TRBJ1-2, with D hard to call. The CDR3 extends over 15 amino acids. The germline gives CDR1 SEHNR, CDR2 FQNEAQ (reference sequence). V was shortened by 0 bases and J by 3 bases, with 11 bases between the two germline ends.

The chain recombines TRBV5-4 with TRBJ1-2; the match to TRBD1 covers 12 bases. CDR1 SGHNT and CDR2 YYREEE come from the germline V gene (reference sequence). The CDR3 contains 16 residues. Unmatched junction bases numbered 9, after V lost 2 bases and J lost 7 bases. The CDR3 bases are TGTGCCAGCAGCTTCGACCCGGGACAGGGGGCAGGTGGCTACACCTTC. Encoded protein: CASSFDPGQGAGGYTF.

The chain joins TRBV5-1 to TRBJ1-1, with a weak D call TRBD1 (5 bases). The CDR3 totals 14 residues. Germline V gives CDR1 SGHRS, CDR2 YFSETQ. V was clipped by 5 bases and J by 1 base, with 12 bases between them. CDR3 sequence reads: CASRLTGPNTEAFF. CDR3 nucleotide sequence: TGCGCCAGCAGACTAACAGGACCGAACACTGAAGCTTTCTTT. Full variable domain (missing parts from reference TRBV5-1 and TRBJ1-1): KAGVTQTPRYLIKTRGQQVTLSCSPISGHRSVSWYQQTPGQGLQFLFEYFSETQRNKGNFPGRFSGRQFSNSRSEMNVSTLELGDSALYLCASRLTGPNTEAFFGQGTRLTVV.

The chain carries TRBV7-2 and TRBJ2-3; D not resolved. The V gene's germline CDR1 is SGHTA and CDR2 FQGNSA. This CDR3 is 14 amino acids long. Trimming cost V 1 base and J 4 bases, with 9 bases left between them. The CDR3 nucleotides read TGTGCCAGCAGCTTAGGTACAGATCCAGATACGCAGTATTTT. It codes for CASSLGTDPDTQYF.

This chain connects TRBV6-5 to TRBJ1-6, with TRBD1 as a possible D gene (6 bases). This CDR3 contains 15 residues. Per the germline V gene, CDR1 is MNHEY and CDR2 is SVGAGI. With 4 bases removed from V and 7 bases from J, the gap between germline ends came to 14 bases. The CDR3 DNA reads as TGTGCCAGCAGTTTCGACAGGCCCGAGAATTCACCCCTCCACTTT. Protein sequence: CASSFDRPENSPLHF.

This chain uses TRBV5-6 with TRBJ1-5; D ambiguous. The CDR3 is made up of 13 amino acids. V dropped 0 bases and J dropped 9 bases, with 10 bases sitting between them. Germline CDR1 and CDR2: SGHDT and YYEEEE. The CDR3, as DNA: TGTGCCAGCAGCTTGGGACAACTTCGGCCCCAGCATTTT. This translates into CASSLGQLRPQHF.

The CDR3 DNA follows: TGTGCCAGCACCCTGGCCGGGACAGTCAATCAGCCCCAGCATTTT. This encodes CASTLAGTVNQPQHF. The chain uses TRBV7-2 and TRBJ1-5; 7 bases line up with TRBD1. Germline trimming cut 7 bases from V and 3 bases from J; bases unmatched to any gene: 9. CDR1 and CDR2 from the germline V gene are SGHTA and FQGNSA. The CDR3 is 15 amino acids.

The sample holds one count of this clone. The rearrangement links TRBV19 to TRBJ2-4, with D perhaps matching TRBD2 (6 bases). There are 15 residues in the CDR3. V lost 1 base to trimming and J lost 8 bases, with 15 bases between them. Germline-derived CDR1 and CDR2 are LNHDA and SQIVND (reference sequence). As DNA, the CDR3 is TGTGCCAGTAGTATAGTCGGGGATTCGGGGGACATTCAGTACTTC. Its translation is CASSIVGDSGDIQYF.

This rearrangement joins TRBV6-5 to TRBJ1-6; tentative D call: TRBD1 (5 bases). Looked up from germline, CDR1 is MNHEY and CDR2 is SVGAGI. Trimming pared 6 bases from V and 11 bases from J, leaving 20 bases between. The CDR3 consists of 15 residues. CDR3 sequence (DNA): TGTGCCAGCAGAAGGACGGGGGAGATGACGGCACCCCTCCACTTT. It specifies CASRRTGEMTAPLHF.

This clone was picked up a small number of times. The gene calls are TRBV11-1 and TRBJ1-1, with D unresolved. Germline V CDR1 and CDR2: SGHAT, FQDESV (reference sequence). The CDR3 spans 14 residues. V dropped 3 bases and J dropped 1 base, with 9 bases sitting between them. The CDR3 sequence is CASSFRPRNTEAFF. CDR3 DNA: TGTGCCAGCAGCTTCCGACCTAGGAACACTGAAGCTTTCTTT.

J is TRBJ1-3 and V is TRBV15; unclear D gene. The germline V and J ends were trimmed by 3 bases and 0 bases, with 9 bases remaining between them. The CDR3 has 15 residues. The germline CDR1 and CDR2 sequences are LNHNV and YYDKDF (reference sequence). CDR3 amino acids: CATSSQTRSGNTIYF. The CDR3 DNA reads TGTGCCACCAGCAGCCAGACACGCTCTGGAAACACCATATATTTT. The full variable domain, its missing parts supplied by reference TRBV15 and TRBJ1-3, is DAMVIQNPRYQVTQFGKPVTLSCSQTLNHNVMYWYQQKSSQAPKLLFHYYDKDFNNEADTPDNFQSRRPNTSFCFLDIRSPGLGDTAMYLCATSSQTRSGNTIYFGEGSWLTVV.

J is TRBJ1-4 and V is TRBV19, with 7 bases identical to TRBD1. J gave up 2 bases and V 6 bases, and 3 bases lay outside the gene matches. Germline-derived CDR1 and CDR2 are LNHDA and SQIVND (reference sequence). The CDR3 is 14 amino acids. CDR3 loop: CASSPGQTNEKLFF. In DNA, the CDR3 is TGTGCCAGTAGCCCGGGACAGACTAATGAAAAACTGTTTTTT. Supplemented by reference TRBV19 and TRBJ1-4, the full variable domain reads DGGITQSPKYLFRKEGQNVTLSCEQNLNHDAMYWYRQDPGQGLRLIYYSQIVNDFQKGDIAEGYSVSREKKESFPLTVTSAQKNPTAFYLCASSPGQTNEKLFFGSGTQLSVL.

CDR3 amino acids: CASSLTGGSYNEQFF. CDR3 bases: TGTGCCAGCAGCTTGACTGGCGGCTCCTACAATGAGCAGTTCTTC. This sequence joins TRBV9 and TRBJ2-1; D is uncertain. This CDR3 has 15 residues. Germline V gives CDR1 SGDLS, CDR2 YYNGEE. Between the trimmed V and J ends, which lost 4 bases and 0 bases, there was a span of 11 bases.

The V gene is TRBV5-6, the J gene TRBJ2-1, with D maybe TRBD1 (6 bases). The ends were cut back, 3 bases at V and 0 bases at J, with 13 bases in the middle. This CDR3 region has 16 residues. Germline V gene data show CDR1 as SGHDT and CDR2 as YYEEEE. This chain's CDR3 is CASSSGWTDSYNEQFF. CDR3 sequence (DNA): TGTGCCAGCAGCTCTGGCTGGACAGACTCCTACAATGAGCAGTTCTTC.

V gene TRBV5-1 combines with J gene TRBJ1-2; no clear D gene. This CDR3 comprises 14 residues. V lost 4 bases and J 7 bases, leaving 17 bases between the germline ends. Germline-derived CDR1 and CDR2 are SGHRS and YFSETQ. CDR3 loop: CASSPQEGLGGYTF. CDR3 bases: TGCGCCAGCAGCCCCCAGGAGGGCTTGGGTGGCTACACCTTC.

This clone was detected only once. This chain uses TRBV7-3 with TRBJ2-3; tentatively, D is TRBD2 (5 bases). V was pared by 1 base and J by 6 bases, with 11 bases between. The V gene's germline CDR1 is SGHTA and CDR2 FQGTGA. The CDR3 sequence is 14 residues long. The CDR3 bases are TGTGCCAGCAGCTTAATGACGGGGTCCGATACGCAGTATTTT. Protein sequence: CASSLMTGSDTQYF.

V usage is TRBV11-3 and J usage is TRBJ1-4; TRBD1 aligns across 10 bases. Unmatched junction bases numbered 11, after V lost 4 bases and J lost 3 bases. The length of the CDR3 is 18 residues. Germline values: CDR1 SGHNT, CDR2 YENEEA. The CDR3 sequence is CASSSSGTGVGANEKLFF. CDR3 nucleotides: TGTGCCAGCAGCTCATCCGGGACAGGGGTGGGAGCTAATGAAAAACTGTTTTTT.

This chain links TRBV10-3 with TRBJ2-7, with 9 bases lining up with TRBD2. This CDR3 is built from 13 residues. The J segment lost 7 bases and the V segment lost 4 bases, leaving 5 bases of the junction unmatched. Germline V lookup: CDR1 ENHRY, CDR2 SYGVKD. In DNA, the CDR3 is TGTGCCATCAGTGTGACTAGCGGAGGGGAGCAGTACTTC. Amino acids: CAISVTSGGEQYF.

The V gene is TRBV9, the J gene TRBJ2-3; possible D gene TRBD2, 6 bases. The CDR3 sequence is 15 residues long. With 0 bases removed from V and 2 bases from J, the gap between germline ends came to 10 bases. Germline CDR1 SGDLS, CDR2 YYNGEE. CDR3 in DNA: TGTGCCAGCAGCGTAGCGGGACTCGACACAGATACGCAGTATTTT. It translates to CASSVAGLDTDTQYF.

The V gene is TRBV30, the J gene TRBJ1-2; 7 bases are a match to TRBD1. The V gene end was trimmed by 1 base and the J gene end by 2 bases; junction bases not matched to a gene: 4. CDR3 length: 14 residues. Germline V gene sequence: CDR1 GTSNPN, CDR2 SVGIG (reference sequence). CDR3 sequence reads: CAWSGLQGNYGYTF. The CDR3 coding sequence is TGTGCCTGGAGTGGGTTACAGGGGAACTATGGCTACACCTTC.